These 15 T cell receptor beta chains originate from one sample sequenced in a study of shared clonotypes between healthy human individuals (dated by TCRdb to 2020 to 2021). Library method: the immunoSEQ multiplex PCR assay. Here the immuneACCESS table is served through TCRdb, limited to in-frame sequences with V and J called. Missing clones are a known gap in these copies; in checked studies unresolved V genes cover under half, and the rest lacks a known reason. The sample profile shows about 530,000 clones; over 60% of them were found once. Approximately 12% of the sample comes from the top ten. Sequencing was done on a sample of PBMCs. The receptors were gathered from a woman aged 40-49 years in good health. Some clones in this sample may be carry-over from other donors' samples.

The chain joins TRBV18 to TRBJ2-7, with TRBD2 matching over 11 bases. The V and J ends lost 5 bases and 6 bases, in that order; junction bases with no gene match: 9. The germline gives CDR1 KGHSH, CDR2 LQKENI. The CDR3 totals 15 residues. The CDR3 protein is CASSSTLAGESEQYF. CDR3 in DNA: TGTGCCAGCTCATCCACACTAGCGGGAGAGTCCGAGCAGTACTTC. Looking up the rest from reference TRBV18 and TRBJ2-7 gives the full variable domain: NAGVMQNPRHLVRRRGQEARLRCSPMKGHSHVYWYRQLPEEGLKFMVYLQKENIIDESGMPKERFSAEFPKEGPSILRIQQVVRGDSAAYFCASSSTLAGESEQYFGPGTRLTVT.

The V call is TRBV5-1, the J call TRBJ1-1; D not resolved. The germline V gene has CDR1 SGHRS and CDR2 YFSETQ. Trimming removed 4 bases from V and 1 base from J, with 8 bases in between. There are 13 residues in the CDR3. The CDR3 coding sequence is TGCGCCAGCAGCGCCCGCTCGAACACTGAAGCTTTCTTT. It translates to CASSARSNTEAFF.

The CDR3 spells CASRRTSSYEQYF. In DNA form, the CDR3 reads TGTGCCAGCAGGAGGACTAGCAGCTACGAGCAGTACTTC. The chain employs TRBV2 and TRBJ2-7, with 8 bases fitting TRBD2. The CDR3 loop spans 13 amino acids. The ends lost 6 bases at V and 3 bases at J; junction bases unmatched: 4. Germline lookup yields CDR1 SNHLY and CDR2 FYNNEI.

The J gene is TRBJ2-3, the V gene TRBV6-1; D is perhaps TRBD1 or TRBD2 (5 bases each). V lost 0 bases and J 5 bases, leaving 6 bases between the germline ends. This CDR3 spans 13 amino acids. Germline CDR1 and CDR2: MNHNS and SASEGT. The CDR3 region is CASSEAGEDTQYF. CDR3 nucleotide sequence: TGTGCCAGCAGTGAAGCGGGGGAAGATACGCAGTATTTT.

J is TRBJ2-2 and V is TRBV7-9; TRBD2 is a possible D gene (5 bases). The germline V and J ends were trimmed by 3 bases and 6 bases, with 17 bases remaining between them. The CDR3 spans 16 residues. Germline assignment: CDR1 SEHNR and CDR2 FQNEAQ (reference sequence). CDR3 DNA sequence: TGTGCCAGCAGCTTCACCTACTCGGAGGAGGCCGGGGAGCTGTTTTTT. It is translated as CASSFTYSEEAGELFF.

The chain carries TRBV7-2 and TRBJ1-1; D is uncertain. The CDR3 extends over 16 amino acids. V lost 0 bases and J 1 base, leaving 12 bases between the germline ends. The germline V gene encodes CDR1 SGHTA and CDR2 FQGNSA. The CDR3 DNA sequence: TGTGCCAGCAGCTTAGCTACGGCCGTAAAGAACACTGAAGCTTTCTTT. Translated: CASSLATAVKNTEAFF.

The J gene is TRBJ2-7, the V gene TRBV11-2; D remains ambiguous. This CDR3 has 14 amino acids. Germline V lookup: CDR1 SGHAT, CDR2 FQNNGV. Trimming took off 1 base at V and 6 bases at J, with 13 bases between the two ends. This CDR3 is CASSLGATTGEQYF. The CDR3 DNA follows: TGTGCCAGCAGCTTAGGAGCGACAACCGGCGAGCAGTACTTC.

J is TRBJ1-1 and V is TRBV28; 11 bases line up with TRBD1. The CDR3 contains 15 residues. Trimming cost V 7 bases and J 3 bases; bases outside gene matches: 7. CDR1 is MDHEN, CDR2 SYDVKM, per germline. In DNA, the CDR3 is TGTGCCAGCAACGAGGGGACAGGGGGTGACACTGAAGCTTTCTTT. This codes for CASNEGTGGDTEAFF.

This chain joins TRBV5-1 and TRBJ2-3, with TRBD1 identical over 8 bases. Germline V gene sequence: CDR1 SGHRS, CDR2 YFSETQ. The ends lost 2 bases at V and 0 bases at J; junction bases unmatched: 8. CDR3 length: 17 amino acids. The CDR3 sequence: CASSFSRGRASTDTQYF. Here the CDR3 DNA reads TGCGCCAGCAGCTTTAGCAGGGGGCGGGCGAGCACAGATACGCAGTATTTT.

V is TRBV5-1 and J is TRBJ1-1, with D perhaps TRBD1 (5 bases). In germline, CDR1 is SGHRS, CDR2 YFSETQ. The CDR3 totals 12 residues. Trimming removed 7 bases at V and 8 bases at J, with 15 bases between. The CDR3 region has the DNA TGCGCCAGCTCGTCCAGCGAGGGGGAAGCTTTCTTT. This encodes CASSSSEGEAFF. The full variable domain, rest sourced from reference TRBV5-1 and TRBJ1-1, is KAGVTQTPRYLIKTRGQQVTLSCSPISGHRSVSWYQQTPGQGLQFLFEYFSETQRNKGNFPGRFSGRQFSNSRSEMNVSTLELGDSALYLCASSSSEGEAFFGQGTRLTVV.

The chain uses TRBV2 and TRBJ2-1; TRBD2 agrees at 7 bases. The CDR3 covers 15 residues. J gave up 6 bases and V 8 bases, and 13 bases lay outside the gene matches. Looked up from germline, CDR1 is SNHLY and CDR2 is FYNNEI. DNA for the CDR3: TGTGCCAGCGCCAGAGAGGCGGGAGCTCCCAATGAGCAGTTCTTC. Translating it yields CASAREAGAPNEQFF. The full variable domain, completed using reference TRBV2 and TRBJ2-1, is EPEVTQTPSHQVTQMGQEVILRCVPISNHLYFYWYRQILGQKVEFLVSFYNNEISEKSEIFDDQFSVERPDGSNFTLKIRSTKLEDSAMYFCASAREAGAPNEQFFGPGTRLTVL.

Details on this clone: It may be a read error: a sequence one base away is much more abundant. CDR3 sequence: CASGSFWSYNEQFF. CDR3 nucleotide sequence: TGTGCCAGCGGGTCGTTTTGGTCCTACAATGAGCAGTTCTTC. V and J are TRBV7-9 and TRBJ2-1; D gene uncertain. The V end lost 8 bases, the J end lost 1 base, and 12 bases lay between the germline ends. In germline, CDR1 is SEHNR, CDR2 FQNEAQ (reference sequence). The CDR3 has 14 residues.

The CDR3 loop reads CASSIGTGSSYNEQFF. The CDR3 DNA follows: TGTGCCAGTAGTATAGGGACAGGGAGCTCCTACAATGAGCAGTTCTTC. The chain is built from TRBV19 and TRBJ2-1; 8 nucleotides match TRBD1. Germline trimming cut 1 base from V and 0 bases from J; bases unmatched to any gene: 2. The CDR3 totals 16 residues. Germline V CDR1 and CDR2: LNHDA, SQIVND (reference sequence).

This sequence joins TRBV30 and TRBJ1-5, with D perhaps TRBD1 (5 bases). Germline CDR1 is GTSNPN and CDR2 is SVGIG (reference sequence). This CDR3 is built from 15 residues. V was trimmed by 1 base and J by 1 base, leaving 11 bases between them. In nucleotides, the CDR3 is TGTGCCTGGAGTGGGGGGTTACTGAGCAATCAGCCCCAGCATTTT. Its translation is CAWSGGLLSNQPQHF.

The CDR3 nucleotides are TGCGCCAGCAGTGAGTCCCTAAGGGGATCGGGACTCAGAAGGGTTGCCTACGAGCAGTACTTC. Translated: CASSESLRGSGLRRVAYEQYF. V usage is TRBV10-2 and J usage is TRBJ2-7; TRBD2 might be the D (6 bases). Germline CDR1 and CDR2: WSHSY and SAAADI. The length of the CDR3 is 21 residues. V was trimmed by 0 bases and J by 2 bases, leaving 29 bases between them.